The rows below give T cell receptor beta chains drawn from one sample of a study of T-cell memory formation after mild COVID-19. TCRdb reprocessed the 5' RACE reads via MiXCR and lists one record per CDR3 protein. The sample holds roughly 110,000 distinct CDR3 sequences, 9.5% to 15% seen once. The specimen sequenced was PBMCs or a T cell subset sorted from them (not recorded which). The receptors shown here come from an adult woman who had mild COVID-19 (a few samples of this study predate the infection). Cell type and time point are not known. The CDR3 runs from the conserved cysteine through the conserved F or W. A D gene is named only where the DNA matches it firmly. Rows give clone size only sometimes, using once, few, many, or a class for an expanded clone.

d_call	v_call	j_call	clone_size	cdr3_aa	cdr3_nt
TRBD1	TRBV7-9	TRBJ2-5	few	CASSPDRGRAGETQYF	TGTGCCAGCAGCCCGGACAGGGGGCGCGCTGGGGAGACCCAGTACTTC
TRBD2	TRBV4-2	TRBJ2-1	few	CASSQEWGLAVGSYNEQFF	TGTGCCAGCAGCCAAGAATGGGGACTAGCAGTGGGCTCCTACAATGAGCAGTTCTTC
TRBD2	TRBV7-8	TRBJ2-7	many	CASSSGLAIYEQYF	TGTGCCAGCAGCTCGGGACTAGCGATCTACGAGCAGTACTTC
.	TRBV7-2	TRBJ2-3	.	CASSLGRGAGTDTQYF	TGTGCCAGCAGCTTAGGGCGGGGAGCAGGCACAGATACGCAGTATTTT
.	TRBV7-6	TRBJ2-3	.	CASSSPNQLEQYF	TGTGCCAGCAGCTCCCCAAACCAACTTGAGCAGTATTTT
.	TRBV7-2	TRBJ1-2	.	CASSPFVGNYGYTF	TGTGCCAGCAGCCCATTTGTCGGGAACTATGGCTACACCTTC
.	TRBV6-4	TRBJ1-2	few	CASSEAPRGYTF	TGTGCCAGCAGTGAAGCGCCTCGTGGCTACACCTTC
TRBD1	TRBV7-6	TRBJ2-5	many	CASSLSTGGFATQYF	TGTGCCAGCAGCTTGTCGACAGGGGGATTTGCGACCCAGTACTTC
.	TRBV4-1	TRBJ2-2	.	CASSQTDTGELFF	TGCGCCAGCAGCCAAACCGATACCGGGGAGCTGTTTTTT
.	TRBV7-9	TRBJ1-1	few	CASSLVNGDTEAFF	TGTGCCAGCAGCTTAGTGAACGGAGACACTGAAGCTTTCTTT
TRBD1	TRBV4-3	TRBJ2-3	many	CASSRGQGGMDTQYF	TGCGCCAGCAGCCGTGGACAGGGGGGTATGGATACGCAGTATTTT
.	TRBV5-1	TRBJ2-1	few	CASSLEAGAWNNEQFF	TGCGCCAGCAGCTTGGAGGCGGGGGCGTGGAACAATGAGCAGTTCTTC
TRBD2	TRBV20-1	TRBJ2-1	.	CSAKTSGAVDEQFF	TGCAGTGCTAAGACTAGCGGAGCCGTAGATGAGCAGTTCTTC
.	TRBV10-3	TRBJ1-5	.	CAISESAPYSNQPQHF	TGTGCCATCAGTGAGTCGGCACCTTATAGCAATCAGCCCCAGCATTTT
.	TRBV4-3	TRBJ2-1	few	CASSQVAAGYSYNEQFF	TGCGCCAGCAGCCAAGTGGCGGCGGGTTACTCCTACAATGAGCAGTTCTTC
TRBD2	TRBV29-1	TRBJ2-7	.	CSAGTSGRSEQYF	TGCAGCGCAGGGACTAGCGGGAGATCCGAGCAGTACTTC
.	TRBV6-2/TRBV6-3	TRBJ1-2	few	CASSPDSRPANYGYTF	TGTGCCAGCAGCCCGGACAGTCGACCTGCTAACTATGGCTACACCTTC
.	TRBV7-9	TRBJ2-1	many	CASSPSGPRGYNEQFF	TGTGCCAGCAGCCCCTCGGGACCCCGGGGCTACAATGAGCAGTTCTTC
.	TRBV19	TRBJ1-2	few	CASSIYGNANYGYTF	TGTGCCAGTAGTATTTACGGGAACGCTAACTATGGCTACACCTTC
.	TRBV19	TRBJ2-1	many	CASSIVGDNEQFF	TGTGCCAGTAGTATAGTCGGGGATAATGAGCAGTTCTTC
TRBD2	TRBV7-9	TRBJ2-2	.	CASSKTNSGGAGTGELFF	TGTGCCAGCAGCAAAACCAATAGCGGGGGGGCCGGCACCGGGGAGCTGTTTTTT
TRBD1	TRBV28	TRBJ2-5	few	CASSLNTWTGETQYF	TGTGCCAGCAGTTTAAACACTTGGACAGGGGAGACCCAGTACTTC
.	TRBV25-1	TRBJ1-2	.	CASRSGWGYTF	TGTGCCAGCAGGTCAGGGTGGGGCTACACCTTC
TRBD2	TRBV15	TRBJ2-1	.	CATSLLAGGVYNEQFF	TGTGCCACCAGTTTACTAGCGGGGGGCGTCTACAATGAGCAGTTCTTC
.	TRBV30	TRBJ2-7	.	CAYLTAAYEQYF	TGTGCCTATTTGACAGCAGCCTACGAGCAGTACTTC
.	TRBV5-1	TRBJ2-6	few	CASSLKASGANVLTF	TGCGCCAGCAGCCTAAAGGCATCGGGGGCCAACGTCCTGACTTTC
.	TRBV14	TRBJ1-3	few	CASSQEEGFSGNTIYF	TGTGCCAGCAGCCAAGAGGAGGGTTTCTCTGGAAACACCATATATTTT
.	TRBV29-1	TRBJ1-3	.	CSVLMAGRPGNTIYF	TGCAGCGTTCTCATGGCGGGGCGACCCGGAAACACCATATATTTT
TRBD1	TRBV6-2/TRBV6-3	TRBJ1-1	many	CASSDDRGGGTEAFF	TGTGCCAGCAGCGACGACAGGGGTGGAGGAACTGAAGCTTTCTTT
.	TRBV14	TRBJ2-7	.	CASREWYF	TGTGCCAGCAGGGAATGGTACTTC
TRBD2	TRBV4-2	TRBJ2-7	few	CASSQDAPGLSYEQYF	TGTGCCAGCAGCCAAGATGCCCCGGGACTATCCTACGAGCAGTACTTC